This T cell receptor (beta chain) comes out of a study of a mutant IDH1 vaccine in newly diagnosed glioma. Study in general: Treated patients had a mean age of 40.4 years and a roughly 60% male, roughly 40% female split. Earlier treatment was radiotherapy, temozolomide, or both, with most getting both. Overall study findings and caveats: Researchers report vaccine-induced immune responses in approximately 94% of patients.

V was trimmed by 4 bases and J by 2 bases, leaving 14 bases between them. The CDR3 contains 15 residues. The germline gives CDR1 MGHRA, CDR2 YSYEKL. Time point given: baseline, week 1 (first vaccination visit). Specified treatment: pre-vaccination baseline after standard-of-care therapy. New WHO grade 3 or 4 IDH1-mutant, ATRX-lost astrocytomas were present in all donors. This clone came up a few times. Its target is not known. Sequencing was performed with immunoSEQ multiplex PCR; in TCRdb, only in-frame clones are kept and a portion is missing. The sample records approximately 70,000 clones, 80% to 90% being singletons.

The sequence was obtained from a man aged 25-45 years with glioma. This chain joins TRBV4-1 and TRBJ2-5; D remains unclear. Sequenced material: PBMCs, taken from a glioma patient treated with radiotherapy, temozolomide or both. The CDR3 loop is CASSRTVGGQETQYF. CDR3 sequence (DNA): TGCGCCAGCAGCCGGACCGTGGGTGGTCAAGAGACCCAGTACTTC.